Included here is one TCR beta chain sequence, with context. The specificity of this receptor is unknown. The input lacks base qualities; no much larger clone sits a single base away. The data stem from a study of blood T cell repertoires in COVID-19 (dated by TCRdb to the early 2020s). About the investigation overall: Samples covering the acute and convalescent phases of COVID-19 were provided by collaborators in the United States, Italy and Spain. Where HLA class I and class II types were available, the types were taken from metadata supplied by the sample provider, not from assay-based typing. Nearly every sample came with metadata listing a de-identified subject ID, COVID-19 status, age in years and sex. The material from the prospective study consisted of cDNA or gDNA derived from T cells, B-cell-depleted T cells, or PBMCs. A freely available public database, intended as a resource for researchers studying the immune response to SARS-CoV-2, is where the repertoires were released. Subjects who had been exposed to COVID-19, were actively infected with it, or had recovered from it provided the deeply sampled blood TCRbeta repertoires that made up the dataset. The samples were drawn from the first 160 participants of the ongoing ImmuneRACE study and from over 950 subjects provided by 6 global collaborators. Overall study results and their limits: The quantity of clinical and demographic metadata differed by source and by participant and was supplied without curation.

From cysteine to phenylalanine, the CDR3 is 15 amino acids long. Just CDR3 DNA is preserved here, 45 bases in frame from base 1. Relative to germline, V is missing 2 bases and J is missing 7 bases, with 0 bases of the junction outside any gene match. CDR1 is given as MGHDK and CDR2 as SYGVNS, both from the germline V gene. Collaborating institutions collected whole blood in K2EDTA tubes following their own protocols. For TCRbeta analysis, collaborator samples were shipped as frozen whole blood, as isolated PBMCs, or as DNA extracted from either sample type. TCRbeta CDR3 regions were amplified from genomic DNA using the immunoSEQ Assay, a bias-controlled multiplex PCR. As for the original processing: Within the assay, amplification of reference gene primers was used to estimate how many nucleated cells each sample contained. To quantify the absolute abundance of each unique TCRbeta CDR3 rearrangement, sequence reads were collapsed and filtered. For each sample, productive Simpson clonality was calculated as the square root of Simpson's diversity index over productive rearrangements. The table comes from immuneACCESS by way of TCRdb, which keeps in-frame sequences with V and J called. Part of the clones is missing from these tables; in studies checked, under half for an unresolved V gene and the rest for unknown reasons. V, J and clone size are taken as reported in that table, and D and trimming were inferred from the DNA itself. The sample profile shows about 190,000 clones; roughly 86% of them were found once. Of the sample, around 2.7% falls within the top ten clones.

The rearranged chain carries TRBV25-1 and TRBJ2-2; 14 central bases correspond to TRBD2. Sequencing was done on a sample of peripheral blood. The clonotype was recovered from a man aged 35-49 years with active or convalescent COVID-19. The nucleotide sequence is given as TGTGCCAGCAGTGAAGGGACTAGCGGGGGCGGGGAGCTGTTTTTT. Translated, it gives CASSEGTSGGGELFF.